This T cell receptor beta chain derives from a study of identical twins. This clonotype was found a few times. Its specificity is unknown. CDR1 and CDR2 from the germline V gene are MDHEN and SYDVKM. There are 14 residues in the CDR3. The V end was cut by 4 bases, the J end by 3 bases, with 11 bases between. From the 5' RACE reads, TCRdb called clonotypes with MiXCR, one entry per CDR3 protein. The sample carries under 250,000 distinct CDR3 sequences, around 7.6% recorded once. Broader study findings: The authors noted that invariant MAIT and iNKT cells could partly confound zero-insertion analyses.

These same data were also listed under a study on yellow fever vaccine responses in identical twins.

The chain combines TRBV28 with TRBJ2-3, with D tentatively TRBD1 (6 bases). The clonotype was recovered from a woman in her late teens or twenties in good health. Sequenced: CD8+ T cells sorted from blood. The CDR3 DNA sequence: TGTGCCAGCAGTTCACAGGGATCAACAGATACGCAGTATTTT. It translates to CASSSQGSTDTQYF. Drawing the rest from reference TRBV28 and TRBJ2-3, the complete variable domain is DVKVTQSSRYLVKRTGEKVFLECVQDMDHENMFWYRQDPGLGLRLIYFSYDVKMKEKGDIPEGYSVSREKKERFSLILESASTNQTSMYLCASSSQGSTDTQYFGPGTRLTVL.